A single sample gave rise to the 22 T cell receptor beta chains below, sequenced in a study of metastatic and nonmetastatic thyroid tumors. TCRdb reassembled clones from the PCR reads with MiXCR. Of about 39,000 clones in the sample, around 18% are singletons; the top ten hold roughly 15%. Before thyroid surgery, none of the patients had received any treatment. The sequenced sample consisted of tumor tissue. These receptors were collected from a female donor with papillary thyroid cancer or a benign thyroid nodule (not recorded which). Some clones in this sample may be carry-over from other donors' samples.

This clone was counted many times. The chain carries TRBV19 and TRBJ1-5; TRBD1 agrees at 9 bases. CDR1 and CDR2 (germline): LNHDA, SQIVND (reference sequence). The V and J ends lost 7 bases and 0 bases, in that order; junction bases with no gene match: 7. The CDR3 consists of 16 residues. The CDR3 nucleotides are TGTGCCAGTACCTGGACAGGGGCGTATAGCAATCAGCCCCAGCATTTT. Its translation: CASTWTGAYSNQPQHF.

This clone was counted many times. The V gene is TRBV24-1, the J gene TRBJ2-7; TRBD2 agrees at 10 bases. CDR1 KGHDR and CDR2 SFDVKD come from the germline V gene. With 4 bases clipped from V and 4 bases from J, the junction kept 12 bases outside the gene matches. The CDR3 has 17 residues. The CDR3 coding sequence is TGTGCCACCAGTGACCCGGCGGCTAGCGGGGGACCGTACGAGCAGTACTTC. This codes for CATSDPAASGGPYEQYF.

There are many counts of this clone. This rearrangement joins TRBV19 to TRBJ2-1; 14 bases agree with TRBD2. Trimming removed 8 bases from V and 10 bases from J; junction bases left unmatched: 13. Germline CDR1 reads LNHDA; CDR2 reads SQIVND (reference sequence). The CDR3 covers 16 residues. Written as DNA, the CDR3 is TGTGCCAGTCACCCCCGGGGACTAGCGGGGGTTGGCGAGCAGTTCTTC. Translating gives CASHPRGLAGVGEQFF.

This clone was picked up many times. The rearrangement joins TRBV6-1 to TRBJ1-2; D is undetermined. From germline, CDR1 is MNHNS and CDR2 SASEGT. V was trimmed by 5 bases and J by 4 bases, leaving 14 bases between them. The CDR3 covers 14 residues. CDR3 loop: CASSPWQAPYGYTF. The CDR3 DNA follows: TGTGCCAGCAGTCCTTGGCAGGCACCCTATGGCTACACCTTC.

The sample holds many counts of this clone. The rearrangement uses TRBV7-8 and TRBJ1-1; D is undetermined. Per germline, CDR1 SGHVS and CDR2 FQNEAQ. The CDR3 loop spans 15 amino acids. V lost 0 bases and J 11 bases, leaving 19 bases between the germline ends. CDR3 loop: CASSLAPVGFPNAFF. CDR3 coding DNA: TGTGCCAGCAGCTTAGCCCCCGTAGGCTTCCCTAATGCTTTCTTT. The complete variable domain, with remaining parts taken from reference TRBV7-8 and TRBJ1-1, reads GAGVSQSPRYKVAKRGQDVALRCDPISGHVSLFWYQQALGQGPEFLTYFQNEAQLDKSGLPSDRFFAERPEGSVSTLKIQRTQQEDSAVYLCASSLAPVGFPNAFFGQGTRLTVV.

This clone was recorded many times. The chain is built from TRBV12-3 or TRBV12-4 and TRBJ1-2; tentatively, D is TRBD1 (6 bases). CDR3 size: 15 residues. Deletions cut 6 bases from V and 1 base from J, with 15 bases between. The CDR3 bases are TGTGCCAGCAGCGAGGGGGGGACACTTAACTATGGCTACACCTTC. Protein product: CASSEGGTLNYGYTF.

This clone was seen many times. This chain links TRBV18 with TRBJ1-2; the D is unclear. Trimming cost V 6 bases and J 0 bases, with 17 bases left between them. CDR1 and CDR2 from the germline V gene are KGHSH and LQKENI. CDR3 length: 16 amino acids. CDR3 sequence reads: CASSPRWAGANYGYTF. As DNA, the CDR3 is TGTGCCAGCTCCCCGCGCTGGGCCGGAGCTAACTATGGCTACACCTTC. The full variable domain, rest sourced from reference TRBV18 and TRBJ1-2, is NAGVMQNPRHLVRRRGQEARLRCSPMKGHSHVYWYRQLPEEGLKFMVYLQKENIIDESGMPKERFSAEFPKEGPSILRIQQVVRGDSAAYFCASSPRWAGANYGYTFGSGTRLTVV.

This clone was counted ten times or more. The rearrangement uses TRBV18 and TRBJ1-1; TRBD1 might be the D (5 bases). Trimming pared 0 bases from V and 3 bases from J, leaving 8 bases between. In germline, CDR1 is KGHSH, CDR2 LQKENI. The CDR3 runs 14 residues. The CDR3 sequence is CASSPPGVDTEAFF. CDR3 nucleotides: TGTGCCAGCTCACCACCGGGGGTGGACACTGAAGCTTTCTTT.

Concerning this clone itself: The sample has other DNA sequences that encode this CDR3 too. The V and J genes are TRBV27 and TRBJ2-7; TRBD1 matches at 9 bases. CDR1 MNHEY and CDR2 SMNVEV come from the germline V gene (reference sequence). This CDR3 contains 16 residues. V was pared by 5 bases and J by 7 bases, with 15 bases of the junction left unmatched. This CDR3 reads CASSPLGQGRLGEQYF. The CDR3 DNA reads TGTGCCAGCAGTCCCCTTGGACAGGGGCGTCTCGGAGAGCAGTACTTC.

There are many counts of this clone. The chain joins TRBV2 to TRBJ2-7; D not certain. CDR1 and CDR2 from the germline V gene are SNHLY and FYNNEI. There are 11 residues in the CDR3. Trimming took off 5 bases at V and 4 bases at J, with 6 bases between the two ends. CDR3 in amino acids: CASSTEYEQYF. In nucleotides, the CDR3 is TGTGCCAGCAGTACAGAATACGAGCAGTACTTC. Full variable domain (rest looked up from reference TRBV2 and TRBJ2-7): EPEVTQTPSHQVTQMGQEVILRCVPISNHLYFYWYRQILGQKVEFLVSFYNNEISEKSEIFDDQFSVERPDGSNFTLKIRSTKLEDSAMYFCASSTEYEQYFGPGTRLTVT.

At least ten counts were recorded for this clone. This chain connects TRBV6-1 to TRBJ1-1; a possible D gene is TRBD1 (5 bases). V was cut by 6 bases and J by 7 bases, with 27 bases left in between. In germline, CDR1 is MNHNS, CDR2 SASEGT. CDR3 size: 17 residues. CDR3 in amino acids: CASRRTGRAGGGGEAFF. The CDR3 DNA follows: TGTGCCAGCAGACGAACCGGCAGGGCTGGGGGAGGAGGTGAAGCTTTCTTT.

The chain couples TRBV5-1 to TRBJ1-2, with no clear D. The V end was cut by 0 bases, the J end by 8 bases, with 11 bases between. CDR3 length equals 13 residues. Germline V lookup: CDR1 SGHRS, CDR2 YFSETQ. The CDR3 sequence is CASSLVPQGGYTF. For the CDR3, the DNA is TGCGCCAGCAGCTTGGTTCCCCAAGGCGGCTACACCTTC.

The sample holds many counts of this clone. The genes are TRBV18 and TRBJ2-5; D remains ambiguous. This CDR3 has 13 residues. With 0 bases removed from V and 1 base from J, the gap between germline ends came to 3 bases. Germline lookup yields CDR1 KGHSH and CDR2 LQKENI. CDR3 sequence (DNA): TGTGCCAGCTCACCACCGGGCCAAGAGACCCAGTACTTC. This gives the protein CASSPPGQETQYF.

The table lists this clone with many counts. CDR3 sequence (DNA): TGCGCCAGCATGTACGGGGGCGCTCAAGATACGCAGTATTTT. Protein product: CASMYGGAQDTQYF. This chain connects TRBV5-1 to TRBJ2-3, with D perhaps given as TRBD1 or TRBD2 (6 bases each). CDR1 is SGHRS and CDR2 is YFSETQ in the germline V gene. CDR3 length: 14 residues. The V end lost 6 bases, the J end lost 5 bases, and 16 bases lay between the germline ends.

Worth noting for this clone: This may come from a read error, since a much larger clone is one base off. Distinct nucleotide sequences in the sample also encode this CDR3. CDR3 bases: TGCGCCACCAGTGGAGGGACTAAAGCGGACTCACACACAGATACGCAGTATTTT. Translation gives CATSGGTKADSHTDTQYF. The chain joins TRBV24-1 to TRBJ2-3, with TRBD2 matching 7 bases. This CDR3 comprises 18 residues. Germline V gene data show CDR1 as KGHDR and CDR2 as SFDVKD.

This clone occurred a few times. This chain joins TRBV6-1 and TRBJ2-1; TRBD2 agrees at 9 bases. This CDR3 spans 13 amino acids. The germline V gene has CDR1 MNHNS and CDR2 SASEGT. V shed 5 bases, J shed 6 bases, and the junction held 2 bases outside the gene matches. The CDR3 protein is CASSLGLANEQFF. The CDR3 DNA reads TGTGCCAGCAGTCTGGGACTAGCCAATGAGCAGTTCTTC.

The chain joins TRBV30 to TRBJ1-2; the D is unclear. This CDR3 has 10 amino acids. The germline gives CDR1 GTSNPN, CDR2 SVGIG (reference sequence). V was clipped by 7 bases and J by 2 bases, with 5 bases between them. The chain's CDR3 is CAFLNYGYTF. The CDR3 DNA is TGTGCCTTCCTAAACTATGGCTACACCTTC.

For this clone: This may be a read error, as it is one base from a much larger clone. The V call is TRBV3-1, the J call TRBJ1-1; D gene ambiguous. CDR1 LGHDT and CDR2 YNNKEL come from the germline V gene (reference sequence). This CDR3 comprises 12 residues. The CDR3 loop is CANSQGLTEAFF. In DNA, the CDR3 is TGTGCCAACAGCCAAGGACTCACTGAAGCTTTCTTT. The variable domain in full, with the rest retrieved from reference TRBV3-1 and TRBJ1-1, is DTAVSQTPKYLVTQMGNDKSIKCEQNLGHDTMYWYKQDSKKFLKIMFSYNNKELIINETVPNRFSPKSPDKAHLNLHINSLELGDSAVYFCANSQGLTEAFFGQGTRLTVV.

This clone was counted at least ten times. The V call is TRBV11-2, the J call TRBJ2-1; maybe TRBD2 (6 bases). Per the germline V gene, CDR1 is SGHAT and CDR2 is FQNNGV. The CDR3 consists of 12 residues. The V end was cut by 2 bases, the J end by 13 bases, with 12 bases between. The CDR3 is CASSLLSSAQFF. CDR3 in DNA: TGTGCCAGCAGCTTACTCTCTAGCGCACAGTTCTTC.

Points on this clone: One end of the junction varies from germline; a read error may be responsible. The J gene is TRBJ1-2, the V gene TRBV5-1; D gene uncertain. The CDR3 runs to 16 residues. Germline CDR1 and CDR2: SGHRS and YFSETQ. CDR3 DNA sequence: TGCGCCAGCATCTTGCGTCCGGGGAGGACCATCTATGGCTACACCTTC. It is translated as CASILRPGRTIYGYTF.

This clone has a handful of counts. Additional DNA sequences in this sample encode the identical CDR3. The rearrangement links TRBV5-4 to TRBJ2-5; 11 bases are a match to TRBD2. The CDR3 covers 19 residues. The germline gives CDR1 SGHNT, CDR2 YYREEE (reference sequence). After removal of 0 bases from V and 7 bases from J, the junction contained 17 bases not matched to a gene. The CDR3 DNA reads TGTGCCAGCAGCTTGGTGGTAGCGGGAGGGTCGGTGCCCGTAAGGACCCAGTACTTC. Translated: CASSLVVAGGSVPVRTQYF. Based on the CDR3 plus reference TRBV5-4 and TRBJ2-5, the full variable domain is ETGVTQSPTHLIKTRGQQVTLRCSSQSGHNTVSWYQQALGQGPQFIFQYYREEENGRGNFPPRFSGLQFPNYSSELNVNALELDDSALYLCASSLVVAGGSVPVRTQYFGPGTRLLVL.

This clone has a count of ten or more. CDR3 bases: TGTTCAAACGCTTTAGGGGTTCACAACGAGCAGTACTTC. Protein: CSNALGVHNEQYF. The chain links TRBV24-1 to TRBJ2-7; D may be TRBD1 (5 bases). Germline CDR1 KGHDR, CDR2 SFDVKD. This CDR3 is built from 13 residues.